Below, 24 T cell receptor beta chains from the same sample are listed, as sequenced in a study of blood T cell repertoires in COVID-19. The assay was immunoSEQ multiplex PCR, and TCRdb's table has in-frame clones only and misses some. This table holds tens of thousands of clones, around 65% found once. The sample consisted of peripheral blood. These receptors were taken from a woman between 65 and 79 years old with acute or convalescent COVID-19.

This rearrangement joins TRBV7-6 to TRBJ1-5; tentatively, D is TRBD1 (6 bases). The CDR3 contains 15 residues. V was trimmed by 5 bases and J by 2 bases, leaving 13 bases between them. Germline-derived CDR1 and CDR2 are SGHVS and FNYEAQ. The CDR3 nucleotides are TGTGCCAGCAGCCTGGAGACAGGACGCAATCAGCCCCAGCATTTT. It yields the protein CASSLETGRNQPQHF.

This chain uses TRBV19 with TRBJ2-2, with 11 bases identical to TRBD2. V trimming: 8 bases; J trimming: 7 bases; junction bases outside the gene matches: 12. The CDR3 totals 16 residues. CDR1 and CDR2 (germline): LNHDA, SQIVND (reference sequence). CDR3 nucleotide sequence: TGTGCCAGTTCGTCCCCGGGACTAGCGGCTAGCGGGGAGCTGTTTTTT. It translates to CASSSPGLAASGELFF.

The gene calls are TRBV19 and TRBJ2-7, with 9 bases fitting TRBD2. J lost 5 bases, V lost 4 bases, and 9 bases had no gene match. CDR1 LNHDA and CDR2 SQIVND come from the germline V gene (reference sequence). The CDR3 is 15 residues long. The CDR3 coding sequence is TGTGCCAGTAGTAGCTTAGCGGGAGAAGGGGACGAGCAGTACTTC. It specifies CASSSLAGEGDEQYF.

There are a few counts of this clone. This chain joins TRBV27 and TRBJ2-7; 10 bases fit TRBD1. Looked up from germline, CDR1 is MNHEY and CDR2 is SMNVEV (reference sequence). CDR3 size: 14 residues. V was pared by 4 bases and J by 5 bases, with 5 bases of the junction left unmatched. As DNA, the CDR3 is TGTGCCAGCAGTTCGGACAGGGGGTATAACGAGCAGTACTTC. This sequence encodes CASSSDRGYNEQYF.

The chain has TRBV5-5 and TRBJ1-1, with 9 bases lining up with TRBD1. V was pared by 2 bases and J by 7 bases, with 3 bases of the junction left unmatched. The CDR3 is 13 residues long. CDR1 and CDR2 from the germline V gene are SGHKS and YYEKEE (reference sequence). The CDR3 DNA is TGTGCCAGCAGCTTCCGGGACAGGGATGAAGCTTTCTTT. It yields the protein CASSFRDRDEAFF.

The V gene is TRBV4-1, the J gene TRBJ2-7, with 7 bases identical to TRBD2. V shed 3 bases, J shed 5 bases, and the junction held 10 bases outside the gene matches. The CDR3 contains 15 residues. Germline CDR1 MGHRA, CDR2 YSYEKL. CDR3 loop: CASSQPQRGTHEQYF. The CDR3 region has the DNA TGCGCCAGCAGCCAGCCTCAGCGGGGAACCCACGAGCAGTACTTC.

The gene calls are TRBV6-5 and TRBJ1-4, with D tentatively TRBD1 (6 bases). Deletions cut 6 bases from V and 3 bases from J, with 11 bases between. Germline V gives CDR1 MNHEY, CDR2 SVGAGI. This CDR3 has 14 amino acids. As DNA, the CDR3 is TGTGCCAGCAGACAGACAGGCCCTAATGAAAAACTGTTTTTT. Its translation is CASRQTGPNEKLFF.

This clone was counted once. V gene TRBV6-6 combines with J gene TRBJ2-2; D possibly corresponds to TRBD2 (5 bases). The CDR3 sequence is 16 residues long. Germline CDR1 MNHNY, CDR2 SVGAGI (reference sequence). V lost 2 bases to trimming and J lost 5 bases, with 15 bases between them. The CDR3 DNA follows: TGTGCCAGCAGTTACACTTCAGTGGGGAGTACCGGGGAGCTGTTTTTT. This encodes CASSYTSVGSTGELFF.

This rearrangement joins TRBV10-2 to TRBJ1-2, with TRBD1 matching 9 bases. This CDR3 has 15 residues. The V and J ends lost 5 bases and 2 bases, in that order; junction bases with no gene match: 6. CDR1 and CDR2 from the germline V gene are WSHSY and SAAADI. The CDR3 nucleotides read TGCGCCAGCAGTTATAGACAGGGGGGCAACTATGGCTACACCTTC. As protein: CASSYRQGGNYGYTF.

The chain uses TRBV5-1 and TRBJ1-2, with 8 positions matching TRBD1. CDR3 length: 15 residues. Trimming took 4 bases from V and 7 from J; bases not matched to a gene: 12. CDR1 and CDR2 from the germline V gene are SGHRS and YFSETQ. CDR3 residues: CASSPNTGGEGGYTF. In DNA form, the CDR3 reads TGCGCCAGCAGCCCTAACACAGGGGGTGAAGGTGGCTACACCTTC.

This clone was detected many times. It is unclear where the CDR3 begins or ends on the DNA, so no DNA is shown, and the CDR3 is as TCRdb lists it. The rearrangement links TRBV30 to TRBJ2-2; the table's D call, TRBD2, was not checked against the DNA. Germline CDR1 is GTSNPN and CDR2 is SVGIG (reference sequence). Termini included, the CDR3 measures 15 amino acids. The CDR3 here is CACPGSGRSTGELFF.

The chain has TRBV10-3 and TRBJ2-3, with 15 bases lining up with TRBD2. The germline V gene has CDR1 ENHRY and CDR2 SYGVKD. CDR3 length equals 16 residues. V trimming: 4 bases; J trimming: 4 bases; junction bases outside the gene matches: 3. The CDR3 DNA is TGTGCCATCAGTGGGACTAGCGGGGGGGCCTCAGATACGCAGTATTTT. It yields the protein CAISGTSGGASDTQYF.

The chain carries TRBV28 and TRBJ1-6, with a tentative D call TRBD1 (6 bases). Germline V gene sequence: CDR1 MDHEN, CDR2 SYDVKM. V was shortened by 2 bases and J by 5 bases, with 7 bases between the two germline ends. This CDR3 has 14 amino acids. In nucleotides, the CDR3 is TGTGCCAGCAGTTTAGGGGACAATAATTCACCCCTCCACTTT. Its translation: CASSLGDNNSPLHF.

The table lists this clone with a count of one. V gene TRBV5-8 combines with J gene TRBJ1-2; the match to TRBD1 covers 9 bases. This CDR3 region has 13 residues. The germline gives CDR1 SGHTS, CDR2 YDEGEE. The junction had 2 bases not matched to a gene; V was cut back by 4 bases and J by 4 bases. CDR3 nucleotides: TGTGCCAGCAGCCGGGGACAGGGCTATGGCTACACCTTC. As protein: CASSRGQGYGYTF.

The chain is built from TRBV11-3 and TRBJ2-1; 7 nucleotides line up with TRBD2. The CDR3 is 14 amino acids. Trimming at V came to 1 base and at J to 7 bases, leaving 4 bases not matched to a gene. The V gene's germline CDR1 is SGHNT and CDR2 YENEEA. CDR3 nucleotide sequence: TGTGCCAGCAGCTTAGCGGGAGGAAGGAATGAGCAGTTCTTC. Its translation is CASSLAGGRNEQFF.

This clone was recorded a few times. The J gene is TRBJ2-3, the V gene TRBV9; 8 bases are shared with TRBD2. Germline V gene sequence: CDR1 SGDLS, CDR2 YYNGEE. The V gene end was trimmed by 5 bases and the J gene end by 6 bases; junction bases not matched to a gene: 5. This CDR3 has 13 residues. For the CDR3, the DNA is TGTGCCAGCAGTGGCGGGGGGCTGGATACGCAGTATTTT. It specifies CASSGGGLDTQYF.

The CDR3 nucleotides are TGTGCCAGCAGTTACTCCCCCCGGGGGTACAATGAGCAGTTCTTC. Translated: CASSYSPRGYNEQFF. The chain uses TRBV6-5 and TRBJ2-1, with D possibly matching TRBD2 (6 bases). V shed 0 bases and J shed 4 bases, with 10 bases lying between them. Germline V lookup: CDR1 MNHEY, CDR2 SVGAGI. The CDR3 has 15 amino acids.

The chain carries TRBV5-5 and TRBJ2-6; D remains ambiguous. This CDR3 is 16 amino acids long. The germline V gene encodes CDR1 SGHKS and CDR2 YYEKEE (reference sequence). The V end was cut by 0 bases, the J end by 0 bases, with 7 bases between. Here the CDR3 reads CASSLAVSSGANVLTF. CDR3 bases: TGTGCCAGCAGCTTGGCAGTGTCCTCTGGGGCCAACGTCCTGACTTTC.

This rearrangement joins TRBV12-3 or TRBV12-4 to TRBJ1-5; D may be TRBD1 (5 bases). The length of the CDR3 is 13 residues. With 4 bases removed from V and 4 bases from J, the gap between germline ends came to 8 bases. The CDR3, as DNA: TGTGCCAGCAGTTCTACAGGAAATCAGCCCCAGCATTTT. Protein: CASSSTGNQPQHF.

V and J are TRBV3-1 (or the pseudogene TRBV3-2) and TRBJ2-1; the D gene is possibly TRBD1 (6 bases). The CDR3 loop spans 15 amino acids. CDR1 is LGHDT and CDR2 is YNNKEL in the germline V gene (reference sequence). V was cut by 7 bases and J by 5 bases, with 18 bases left in between. The CDR3: CASTALWGLDNEQFF. In DNA, the CDR3 is TGTGCCAGCACAGCTCTGTGGGGGCTCGACAATGAGCAGTTCTTC.

This clone was detected a few times. This chain uses TRBV5-6 with TRBJ2-7; 8 bases agree with TRBD1. Germline lookup yields CDR1 SGHDT and CDR2 YYEEEE. V trimming: 6 bases; J trimming: 5 bases; junction bases outside the gene matches: 10. This CDR3 has 14 residues. The CDR3 region is CASNRGQGHDEQYF. Here the CDR3 DNA reads TGTGCCAGCAACCGCGGACAGGGTCACGACGAGCAGTACTTC. Full variable domain (remainder filled in from reference TRBV5-6 and TRBJ2-7): DAGVTQSPTHLIKTRGQQVTLRCSPKSGHDTVSWYQQALGQGPQFIFQYYEEEERQRGNFPDRFSGHQFPNYSSELNVNALLLGDSALYLCASNRGQGHDEQYFGPGTRLTVT.

This sequence joins TRBV10-3 and TRBJ1-5; TRBD1 might be the D (5 bases). The CDR3 totals 14 residues. V gave up 2 bases and J gave up 4 bases, with 9 bases separating them. Germline V lookup: CDR1 ENHRY, CDR2 SYGVKD. CDR3 nucleotide sequence: TGTGCCATCAGTGAGGATCACAGGAATCAGCCCCAGCATTTT. Residues: CAISEDHRNQPQHF.

This clone was seen a few times. The genes are TRBV20-1 and TRBJ2-7; 7 bases are shared with TRBD1. Germline V gene data show CDR1 as DFQATT and CDR2 as SNEGSKA (reference sequence). J was trimmed by 2 bases and V by 8 bases; bases with no gene match: 3. CDR3 length: 11 residues. CDR3 coding DNA: TGCAGTCTAGGGGGCCCCTACGAGCAGTACTTC. Its translation is CSLGGPYEQYF.

V is TRBV7-9 and J is TRBJ1-1, with a tentative D call TRBD1 (6 bases). CDR3 length: 14 amino acids. CDR1 SEHNR and CDR2 FQNEAQ come from the germline V gene (reference sequence). Trimming removed 3 bases from V and 3 bases from J, with 11 bases in between. The CDR3 loop reads CASSLGHQDTEAFF. CDR3 bases: TGTGCCAGCAGCTTGGGACACCAGGACACTGAAGCTTTCTTT. The variable domain in full, completed from reference TRBV7-9 and TRBJ1-1, reads DTGVSQNPRHKITKRGQNVTFRCDPISEHNRLYWYRQTLGQGPEFLTYFQNEAQLEKSRLLSDRFSAERPKGSFSTLEIQRTEQGDSAMYLCASSLGHQDTEAFFGQGTRLTVV.